The 21 T cell receptor beta chains below were found in one sample sequenced in a study of control samples from healthy donors and cancer patients (dated by TCRdb to 2018 to 2021). The library was obtained by the immunoSEQ multiplex PCR assay. The immuneACCESS repertoire file appears here via TCRdb, limited to in-frame rearrangements. These files lack a portion of the clones; in checked studies, under half of the deficit traces to unresolved V genes, and the cause of the others is not known. The sample includes 90,000 to 110,000 clones, with 75% to 90% observed a single time. The ten largest clones represent 17% of the sample. Sample: blood. All receptors come from a woman aged 50 to 60 in good health.

This clone was seen only once. The chain carries TRBV20-1 and TRBJ2-4; D gene unclear. CDR1 and CDR2 (germline): DFQATT, SNEGSKA (reference sequence). This CDR3 contains 13 residues. With 3 bases removed from V and 3 bases from J, the gap between germline ends came to 9 bases. This CDR3 is CSASGTGKNIQYF. CDR3 sequence (DNA): TGCAGTGCTAGTGGTACGGGCAAAAACATTCAGTACTTC.

The count of this clone is one. CDR3: CASSPTLDYGYTF. The DNA for the CDR3 is TGTGCCAGCAGCCCGACCTTGGACTATGGCTACACCTTC. This chain links TRBV3-1 (or the pseudogene TRBV3-2) with TRBJ1-2; D remains ambiguous. With 4 bases removed from V and 3 bases from J, the gap between germline ends came to 9 bases. Germline CDR1 reads LGHDT; CDR2 reads YNNKEL (reference sequence). This CDR3 contains 13 residues.

The chain links TRBV25-1 to TRBJ1-2; 8 bases line up with TRBD1. The germline V gene has CDR1 MGHDK and CDR2 SYGVNS. The trim removed 5 bases at V and 7 bases at J, leaving 9 bases unmatched. This CDR3 has 14 residues. The DNA of the CDR3 is TGTGCCAGCAGTTACACTTCAGGGGGCGGTGGCTACACCTTC. Translating gives CASSYTSGGGGYTF.

The CDR3 DNA sequence: TGTGCCAGCAGCCAAGATCAGGGACTAGCGTCGGCAGATACGCAGTATTTT. Protein: CASSQDQGLASADTQYF. V usage is TRBV3-1 (or the pseudogene TRBV3-2) and J usage is TRBJ2-3; 10 bases agree with TRBD2. The CDR3 consists of 17 residues. Germline assignment: CDR1 LGHDT and CDR2 YNNKEL (reference sequence). J was trimmed by 4 bases and V by 0 bases; bases with no gene match: 7.

This clone was counted once. The chain carries TRBV5-8 and TRBJ2-7; D may be TRBD2 (7 bases). The germline V gene encodes CDR1 SGHTS and CDR2 YDEGEE. Trimming stripped 6 bases from V and 2 bases from J, with 15 bases between. The CDR3 loop spans 14 amino acids. The CDR3 reads CASTWRGPTYEQYF. CDR3 sequence (DNA): TGTGCCAGCACGTGGCGGGGGCCCACCTACGAGCAGTACTTC.

The V and J genes are TRBV12-2 and TRBJ1-5; the DNA was not compared with TRBD1, the D call given in the table. TRBV12-2 is flagged as a pseudogene. This CDR3 contains 12 residues. The CDR3 sequence is CAKTGLRQPQHF. CDR3 coding DNA: TGTGCAAAAACAGGGCTTCGGCAGCCCCAGCATTTT.

The gene calls are TRBV6-5 and TRBJ1-4; TRBD1 might be the D (6 bases). V gave up 0 bases and J gave up 6 bases, with 14 bases separating them. CDR3 length: 16 residues. The germline CDR1 and CDR2 sequences are MNHEY and SVGAGI. Written as DNA, the CDR3 is TGTGCCAGCAGTTACTCGGCGCGGGGGGCCTATGAAAAACTGTTTTTT. This encodes CASSYSARGAYEKLFF.

In its sample, this clone was seen a few times. V gene TRBV11-2 combines with J gene TRBJ1-5; D is possibly TRBD1 (5 bases). CDR1 SGHAT and CDR2 FQNNGV come from the germline V gene. With 1 base removed from V and 10 bases from J, the gap between germline ends came to 17 bases. The CDR3 totals 15 residues. Written as DNA, the CDR3 is TGTGCCAGCAGCTTAGCGGGGGGTCGGAATTCACCCCAGCATTTT. Translating it yields CASSLAGGRNSPQHF.

The rearrangement joins TRBV5-4 to TRBJ2-5, with TRBD2 identical over 9 bases. Per the germline V gene, CDR1 is SGHNT and CDR2 is YYREEE (reference sequence). The ends lost 2 bases at V and 4 bases at J; junction bases unmatched: 9. The CDR3 is 16 residues long. CDR3 in amino acids: CASSFLAGFPGETQYF. The CDR3 DNA reads as TGTGCCAGCAGCTTCCTAGCGGGGTTTCCCGGAGAGACCCAGTACTTC.

This clone has at least ten counts. This sample also contains other DNA sequences that code for the same CDR3. CDR3 amino acids: CASSDRRGNTIYF. The CDR3 DNA follows: TGTGCCAGCAGCGACAGGCGAGGGAACACCATATATTTT. The chain is built from TRBV6-5 and TRBJ1-3; perhaps TRBD1 as D (6 bases). Germline CDR1 is MNHEY and CDR2 is SVGAGI. The V gene lost 6 bases and the J gene lost 7 bases, with 13 bases spanning the gap. CDR3 length: 13 residues.

This sequence joins TRBV23-1 and TRBJ2-1, with TRBD1 as a possible D gene (5 bases). TRBV23-1 is designated an ORF whose function remains uncertain. V lost 6 bases and J lost 4, with 25 bases in between. The CDR3 sequence is 18 residues long. The CDR3 is CASRLAGHRIGTYNEQFF. For the CDR3, the DNA is TGCGCCAGCAGGTTGGCAGGGCACAGAATTGGTACTTACAATGAGCAGTTCTTC.

V and J are TRBV7-8 and TRBJ2-1, with 8 nucleotides matching TRBD1. The V segment lost 7 bases and the J segment 10 bases; nucleotides outside the gene matches: 15. The CDR3 has 15 residues. CDR1 is SGHVS and CDR2 is FQNEAQ in the germline V gene. Written as DNA, the CDR3 is TGTGCCAGCATCGGCCGGACAGGGAACGGCAAAGAGCAGTTCTTC. Protein sequence: CASIGRTGNGKEQFF.

The gene calls are TRBV19 and TRBJ2-1; D ambiguous. Per the germline V gene, CDR1 is LNHDA and CDR2 is SQIVND (reference sequence). The CDR3 extends over 15 amino acids. Deletions cut 0 bases from V and 2 bases from J, with 8 bases between. This chain's CDR3 is CASSIDLNTYNEQFF. DNA for the CDR3: TGTGCCAGTAGTATAGATCTGAACACCTACAATGAGCAGTTCTTC.

The chain recombines TRBV7-6 with TRBJ2-7; 7 positions match TRBD1. The CDR3 consists of 15 residues. After removal of 1 base from V and 4 bases from J, the junction contained 7 bases not matched to a gene. Germline assignment: CDR1 SGHVS and CDR2 FNYEAQ. The CDR3 DNA reads TGTGCCAGCAGCTTAGGGACAGGTAGCCTATACGAGCAGTACTTC. Its translation: CASSLGTGSLYEQYF.

The rearrangement uses TRBV6-4 and TRBJ2-3; D is perhaps TRBD2 (5 bases). Per germline, CDR1 MRHNA and CDR2 SNTAGT. Trimming took off 5 bases at V and 3 bases at J, with 12 bases between the two ends. The CDR3 is made up of 14 amino acids. CDR3 protein: CASSWNGGTDTQYF. The CDR3 nucleotides are TGTGCCAGCAGTTGGAATGGAGGAACAGATACGCAGTATTTT.

The chain joins TRBV28 to TRBJ1-5; D uncertain. With 2 bases removed from V and 11 bases from J, the gap between germline ends came to 13 bases. CDR1 is MDHEN, CDR2 SYDVKM, per germline. This CDR3 contains 13 residues. CDR3 amino acids: CASSLPQKESQHF. The CDR3 DNA reads TGTGCCAGCAGTTTACCGCAGAAGGAGTCCCAGCATTTT.

The V call is TRBV12-5, the J call TRBJ1-1; D unresolved. Germline CDR1 is LGHNT and CDR2 is FRNRAP. This CDR3 spans 12 amino acids. V gave up 8 bases and J gave up 1 base, with 8 bases separating them. CDR3 in DNA: TGTGCTAGTATGTCGGAGAACACTGAAGCTTTCTTT. Residues: CASMSENTEAFF.

This chain uses TRBV27 with TRBJ2-3, with TRBD2 matching 8 bases. This CDR3 region has 15 residues. V shed 4 bases, J shed 6 bases, and the junction held 9 bases outside the gene matches. The germline CDR1 and CDR2 sequences are MNHEY and SMNVEV (reference sequence). As DNA, the CDR3 is TGTGCCAGCAGTTCCCCACAGCGGGGGCGGGATACGCAGTATTTT. Translated: CASSSPQRGRDTQYF.

The J gene is TRBJ1-4, the V gene TRBV7-2; no clear D. The CDR3 is made up of 15 amino acids. CDR1 is SGHTA, CDR2 FQGNSA, per germline. Trimming took 5 bases from V and 0 from J, leaving 10 bases between them. CDR3 DNA: TGTGCCAGCAGCGCGTACAGTGCAACTAATGAAAAACTGTTTTTT. Translated: CASSAYSATNEKLFF.

The rearrangement links TRBV25-1 to TRBJ1-4; TRBD1 is a possible D gene (6 bases). The CDR3 runs 15 residues. The V gene's germline CDR1 is MGHDK and CDR2 SYGVNS. The V and J ends lost 5 bases and 6 bases respectively, with 16 bases between them. In DNA, the CDR3 is TGTGCCAGCAGTCAGTGGAAGGCAGGGGATGAAAAACTGTTTTTT. This translates into CASSQWKAGDEKLFF.

V is TRBV11-2 and J is TRBJ1-2; the D is unclear. Germline assignment: CDR1 SGHAT and CDR2 FQNNGV. V lost 4 bases to trimming and J lost 8 bases, with 20 bases between them. The CDR3 extends over 15 amino acids. CDR3 residues: CASSSLKGSKMGYTF. The DNA of the CDR3 is TGTGCCAGCAGCTCACTCAAGGGATCCAAGATGGGCTACACCTTC.